This T cell receptor (beta chain) was found in a study of human T cells and chemical hapten exposure. CDR3 size: 15 residues. Per the germline V gene, CDR1 is MGHRA and CDR2 is YSYEKL. After removal of 1 base from V and 2 bases from J, the junction contained 3 bases not matched to a gene. In TCRdb, the RACE reads were re-called with MiXCR into one record per CDR3 protein. This sample has approximately 82,000 distinct CDR3 sequences, with roughly 10% found just once. Documented time point: patch test 1, 2 weeks after DPC sensitization. Treatment described: therapeutic diphenylcyclopropenone sensitization with weekly scalp DPC. This clonotype occurred many times. As yet, its antigen is unknown. Study-level results: A positive correlation with patch test score was found for PT1 expanded TCR counts.

This sample comprised whole blood, obtained in connection with sensitization to the hapten diphenylcyclopropenone (DPC). The V and J genes are TRBV4-1 and TRBJ2-7; TRBD1 aligns across 9 bases. The sequence came from a woman in her sixties or seventies with alopecia areata. Some clones in this sample may be carry-over from other donors' samples. CDR3 nucleotide sequence: TGCGCCAGCAGCCAAGTAGGGACAGGGACCTACGAGCAGTACTTC. Translating gives CASSQVGTGTYEQYF.